This T cell receptor (beta chain) is from a study of T cells in Graves' hyperthyroidism and ophthalmopathy (dated by TCRdb to about 2019). About the investigation overall: Peripheral blood was sampled at the time of initial diagnosis, prior to any treatment. According to the paper, TCR Vbeta CDR3 sequencing was carried out on over 130 peripheral blood samples, which came from under 50 ophthalmopathy, around 75 hyperthyroidism and roughly 17 progressor patients. TCR V-J signatures able to tell the groups apart were searched for in a discovery cohort of 90 to 100 patients, of whom 43 had Graves' ophthalmopathy and more than 55 had stable Graves' hyperthyroidism. An independent validation cohort of around 20 hyperthyroidism patients and 15 or so patients who later progressed to ophthalmopathy tested prospective prediction of ophthalmopathy. The 75 to 100 discovery patients were randomly split 7:3 into training and test sets. After blood sampling, hyperthyroidism patients were treated with methimazole at a starting dose of 30 mg daily, and ophthalmopathy patients were treated with high-dose intravenous methylprednisolone. In addition, the study compared T-cell repertoires in thyroid tissue and in blood from a handful of Graves' hyperthyroidism patients. Broad study findings and their caveats: In validation, progression to ophthalmopathy was predicted by the model with approximately 67% sensitivity and around 75% specificity, a median of around 5.9 months before onset. Most expanded thyroid clonotypes (frequency above 0.001) were also detected in blood, a finding suggesting that blood repertoires may reflect thyroid immune responses. A 13 V-J signature model separated ophthalmopathy from stable hyperthyroidism, with nearly 90% sensitivity and 81.08% specificity in cross-validation and 80%/75% in testing. No statistical method was used to set the sample size in advance, and investigators knew the group allocation.

Amplification of TCR beta CDR3 regions was carried out from RNA transcripts. The first round of RT-PCR for the TCR CDR3 was performed with the HTBI primer set and the Qiagen OneStep RT-PCR kit. Libraries were constructed in a second round of multiplex PCR, after which size selection and purification were carried out. Paired-end sequencing of the libraries was performed with 100 bp reads on an Illumina HiSeq2000. The original pipeline was this. SOAPnuke was used to process the raw data, throwing out any read that contained adapters or uncalled bases, had a mean Phred below 15, or lacked an exact constant-primer or identifier match. High-quality paired reads were merged using COPE v1.2.5, and each unique nucleotide sequence was defined as a clonotype. MiTCR v1.1 was used to align the clonotypes against IMGT TRBV, TRBD and TRBJ reference segments. Only V-J combinations with frequency above 0.0001, covering about 99% of repertoires, were analysed. A TCS score was defined as the ratio of F50 (clonal expansion) to E x V (chaos), with BLOSUM62-based TCRdist applied between CDR3 peptides within each V-J. Welch's t-statistics and random forest reduced 450 to 600 V-J features to under 15, which were used in a naive Bayes classifier (R e1071). Starting from the raw public reads, TCRdb applied fastp trimming at Q25, assembled clones with MiXCR and retained in-frame beta chains. Rows are unified per CDR3 protein, each entry keeping the most common DNA and genes. These V and J calls derive from TCRdb rather than the authors' analysis. This sample has around 700,000 distinct CDR3 sequences in its table, and under 20% of those were observed once. The ten largest make up 16% of the sample.

This clonotype came up many times. Its antigen has not been determined. Base qualities are missing; no much larger clone stands one base away. The CDR3 starts with the cysteine, ends with the phenylalanine, and has 14 residues. Only CDR3 DNA is held: 42 bases, read in frame from base 1. Germline trimming amounts to 10 bases on V and 2 bases on J, with 7 as the count of junction bases outside the gene matches. The germline V gene (reference sequence) specifies SGHKS as CDR1 and YYEKEE as CDR2. Hyperthyroidism patients were aged 18 to 65 years and newly diagnosed, with disease duration of less than 2 months. Exclusion was applied to patients with uncontrolled infections, other autoimmune diseases, pregnancy or lactation. Clinical symptoms, serum thyroxine and TRAb, thyroid ultrasound, and orbital computed tomography formed the basis for the diagnoses. Blood from progressor patients was drawn when they were first diagnosed with hyperthyroidism, before any ophthalmopathy symptoms appeared. PBMCs were isolated from more than 9 ml of fresh peripheral blood by Ficoll-Paque density gradient centrifugation. Progressor patients were first diagnosed with Graves' hyperthyroidism and then developed ophthalmopathy during follow-up. Trizol reagent was used to extract total RNA, and RNA quality was then checked on an Agilent 2100 Bioanalyzer.

This receptor was taken from a woman aged 50 to 60 with Graves' hyperthyroidism that later progressed to Graves' ophthalmopathy. Input material: blood. This chain joins TRBV5-5 to TRBJ1-5, with 9 junctional bases fitting TRBD1. The bases read TGTGCCGTACAGGGGGCGTTCGGCAATCAGCCCCAGCATTTT. It translates as CAVQGAFGNQPQHF.